The clone carrying this T cell receptor beta chain was recorded a few times. The sample comes from a study of blood T cells in healthy people across ages. Next came a second PCR, run for about 6 to 12 cycles, which used a sample-barcoded 5' primer along with a J-beta primer mix. TCRdb redid the calling of the 5' RACE reads with MiXCR, one entry per CDR3 protein. The sample carries around 1,000,000 distinct CDR3 sequences, roughly 24% recorded once. The germline CDR1 and CDR2 sequences are DFQATT and SNEGSKA (reference sequence). The CDR3 has 13 residues. Trimming took 6 bases from V and 6 from J; bases not matched to a gene: 8. A further study also used this sample, focusing on T cells of mothers and their children. That report notes: Versus unrelated pairs, overlap was slightly higher in related mother-child pairs, without reaching significance.

Specimen: blood. The TCR was taken from a girl aged 2-10 years in good health. The rearrangement links TRBV20-1 to TRBJ1-5, with 7 bases aligning to TRBD1. The DNA of the CDR3 is TGCAGTGCAACCCAGGGGGTGGGTCAGCCCCAGCATTTT. The encoded protein is CSATQGVGQPQHF.